These T cell receptor beta chains were read from a single sample in a study of T cells in Graves' hyperthyroidism and ophthalmopathy. TCRdb re-analysed the multiplex PCR reads in MiXCR, keeping a single row per CDR3 protein. Of around 200,000 distinct CDR3 sequences in the sample, approximately 16% were seen once. Sequencing used blood. The source is a man aged 40-49 years with Graves' hyperthyroidism. Both conserved end residues are part of each CDR3. Fields, in order: V gene, D gene, CDR3 protein. D genes are given only for firm matches.

>TRBV18|TRBD1
CASSPPLGQGAGYNEQFF
>TRBV4-3|TRBD2
CASSQGLFRGANTGELFF
>TRBV5-1|.
CASSFFERGELFF
>TRBV4-3|.
CASSQDRQEETQYF
>TRBV6-2/TRBV6-3|.
CASSTAGDTQYF
>TRBV2|.
CASSAGGPSYNEQFF
>TRBV5-1|.
CASRDEGTGELFF
>TRBV2|TRBD1
CASRKGQLGEQFF
>TRBV18|.
CASSPIGNTGELFF
>TRBV20-1|.
CSAIAEGWGEQYF